This T cell receptor beta chain was sequenced during a study of T cell responses to AZD1222 COVID-19 vaccine. The wider study: Second doses that came at about 4 or about 12 weeks were put together.

The CDR3 is 15 residues long. Germline V gene sequence: CDR1 LNHDA, CDR2 SQIVND (reference sequence). Trimming took 3 bases from V and 3 from J, leaving 9 bases between them. Measured with immunoSEQ multiplex PCR; TCRdb has only the in-frame clones, and not every one. The sample lists about 120,000 clones; about four fifths were seen once. V usage is TRBV19 and J usage is TRBJ2-6, with D unclear. This clonotype originated in an adult in good health. The sample consisted of peripheral blood, taken on day 0 of AZD1222 vaccination. DNA of the CDR3: TGTGCCAGTAGTATTGGGCAGAATGGGGCCAACGTCCTGACTTTC. This sequence encodes CASSIGQNGANVLTF.